A single sample gave rise to the 20 T cell receptor beta chains below, sequenced in a study of T cell repertoires in cytomegalovirus infection. TCRdb processed the reads anew with MiXCR; each CDR3 protein has one entry. Of some 300,000 distinct CDR3 sequences listed, around 10% are singletons. What was sequenced was PBMCs. Receptors were obtained from a human donor in good health (CMV status not recorded). Some clones in this sample may be carry-over from other donors' samples.

This clonotype was seen repeatedly, ten times or more. This chain connects TRBV19 to TRBJ1-5, with 8 positions matching TRBD1. Germline V CDR1 and CDR2: LNHDA, SQIVND (reference sequence). V trimming: 3 bases; J trimming: 9 bases; junction bases outside the gene matches: 7. The CDR3 sequence is 14 residues long. CDR3 nucleotide sequence: TGTGCCAGTAGTATGCAGGGGGCAGAGCTGCCCCAGCATTTT. Encoded protein: CASSMQGAELPQHF.

This clonotype was found many times. This sequence joins TRBV12-3 or TRBV12-4 and TRBJ1-2, with 8 bases that match TRBD1. The CDR3 totals 15 residues. V lost 4 bases and J lost 1; bases outside the gene matches: 5. CDR3 in DNA: TGTGCCAGCAGTTCGCGGACAGGGTTTAACTATGGCTACACCTTC. Translation: CASSSRTGFNYGYTF.

This clonotype occurred many times. The gene calls are TRBV6-6 and TRBJ2-7; D may be TRBD1 (6 bases). CDR1 and CDR2 (germline): MNHNY, SVGAGI (reference sequence). V was trimmed by 1 base and J by 5 bases, leaving 18 bases between them. The CDR3 runs 16 residues. CDR3 sequence reads: CASSYWKQGSINEQYF. The CDR3 DNA follows: TGTGCCAGCAGTTACTGGAAACAGGGCTCCATAAACGAGCAGTACTTC.

The sample holds many counts of this clonotype. This chain joins TRBV25-1 and TRBJ2-1; 7 nucleotides agree with TRBD2. CDR1 and CDR2 (germline): MGHDK, SYGVNS. This CDR3 is built from 16 residues. V was pared by 4 bases and J by 0 bases, with 6 bases of the junction left unmatched. The CDR3 loop is CASSGQAGSSYNEQFF. The CDR3 nucleotides read TGTGCCAGCAGTGGACAAGCGGGGAGCTCCTACAATGAGCAGTTCTTC.

This clonotype was picked up many times. The chain carries TRBV7-8 and TRBJ2-5, with 12 bases matching TRBD2. This CDR3 spans 17 amino acids. After removal of 1 base from V and 0 bases from J, the junction contained 3 bases not matched to a gene. Looked up from germline, CDR1 is SGHVS and CDR2 is FQNEAQ. The CDR3 DNA reads TGTGCCAGCAGCTTAGGACTAGCGGGAGAGTACCAAGAGACCCAGTACTTC. It codes for CASSLGLAGEYQETQYF.

This clonotype was counted ten times or more. The chain carries TRBV7-9 and TRBJ2-1; D gene ambiguous. This CDR3 is 13 amino acids long. The germline V gene encodes CDR1 SEHNR and CDR2 FQNEAQ (reference sequence). The V and J ends lost 6 bases and 9 bases respectively, with 15 bases between them. CDR3 sequence (DNA): TGTGCCAGCAGACTCCGACCCGACGGTGAGCAGTTCTTC. Protein sequence: CASRLRPDGEQFF.

The table lists this clonotype with many counts. The CDR3 sequence is CASSLVRGGTEAFF. In DNA, the CDR3 is TGCGCCAGCAGCTTGGTTCGGGGGGGCACTGAAGCTTTCTTT. The chain combines TRBV5-1 with TRBJ1-1; D is possibly TRBD1 (5 bases). Trimming left V 0 bases short and J 4 bases short, with 10 bases between. The length of the CDR3 is 14 residues. Germline values: CDR1 SGHRS, CDR2 YFSETQ.

This clonotype was seen only a few times. V and J are TRBV29-1 and TRBJ2-1; D not certain. This CDR3 spans 12 amino acids. V shed 4 bases and J shed 8 bases, with 12 bases lying between them. The germline gives CDR1 SQVTM, CDR2 ANQGSEA. This CDR3 is CSVGRFGDEQFF. The DNA for the CDR3 is TGCAGCGTTGGCAGGTTTGGAGATGAGCAGTTCTTC.

This clonotype has ten or more counts. DNA for the CDR3: TGTGCCAGTAAATTGAACTACCGGGGTATCTATGAGCAGTTCTTC. Residues: CASKLNYRGIYEQFF. The chain recombines TRBV19 with TRBJ2-1, with a possible D match to TRBD2 (5 bases). Trimming took 7 bases from V and 8 from J, leaving 21 bases between them. This CDR3 comprises 15 residues. Germline-derived CDR1 and CDR2 are LNHDA and SQIVND (reference sequence). The full variable domain, with the rest looked up from reference TRBV19 and TRBJ2-1, is DGGITQSPKYLFRKEGQNVTLSCEQNLNHDAMYWYRQDPGQGLRLIYYSQIVNDFQKGDIAEGYSVSREKKESFPLTVTSAQKNPTAFYLCASKLNYRGIYEQFFGPGTRLTVL.

The table lists this clonotype with a few counts. The rearrangement joins TRBV6-5 to TRBJ1-1; TRBD1 might be the D (5 bases). The germline CDR1 and CDR2 sequences are MNHEY and SVGAGI. The ends were cut back, 4 bases at V and 0 bases at J, with 12 bases in the middle. This CDR3 spans 15 amino acids. The CDR3 nucleotides read TGTGCCAGCAGTTCCCCCGGGGCGATGAACACTGAAGCTTTCTTT. As protein: CASSSPGAMNTEAFF.

Ten or more counts support this clonotype. The CDR3 is CSARREGPLPQHF. The CDR3 DNA sequence: TGCAGTGCTAGGAGGGAGGGTCCGTTGCCCCAGCATTTT. The V and J genes are TRBV20-1 and TRBJ1-5, with D hard to call. This CDR3 comprises 13 residues. Germline assignment: CDR1 DFQATT and CDR2 SNEGSKA (reference sequence). With 3 bases removed from V and 9 bases from J, the gap between germline ends came to 15 bases.

This clonotype was detected many times. The V gene is TRBV25-1, the J gene TRBJ1-5, with D uncertain. V was pared by 3 bases and J by 0 bases, with 9 bases between. Germline V CDR1 and CDR2: MGHDK, SYGVNS. CDR3 length: 15 amino acids. CDR3 bases: TGTGCCAGCAGTGAGGCCAGCTATAGCAATCAGCCCCAGCATTTT. Its translation is CASSEASYSNQPQHF.

The sample holds many counts of this clonotype. Relative to the germline gene, one junction end is altered; a read error may explain this. The chain is built from TRBV6-1 and TRBJ2-1; 11 bases are a match to TRBD2. CDR1 is MNHNS and CDR2 is SASEGT in the germline V gene. This CDR3 is built from 16 residues. The CDR3 here is CASSGSPTSGGRVRIF. CDR3 nucleotides: TGTGCCAGCAGTGGCAGTCCTACTAGCGGGGGCCGAGTCCGGATCTTC.

Many counts were recorded for this clonotype. The chain recombines TRBV5-6 with TRBJ2-3; 11 bases align to TRBD2. The V and J ends lost 4 bases and 6 bases, in that order; junction bases with no gene match: 7. This CDR3 is 15 amino acids long. Germline CDR1 reads SGHDT; CDR2 reads YYEEEE. The CDR3 sequence: CASSLVTSGVDTQYF. Here the CDR3 DNA reads TGTGCCAGCAGCCTAGTGACTAGCGGGGTTGATACGCAGTATTTT. Complete variable domain (other parts from reference TRBV5-6 and TRBJ2-3): DAGVTQSPTHLIKTRGQQVTLRCSPKSGHDTVSWYQQALGQGPQFIFQYYEEEERQRGNFPDRFSGHQFPNYSSELNVNALLLGDSALYLCASSLVTSGVDTQYFGPGTRLTVL.

This clonotype was observed at least ten times. The CDR3 spells CASSQETYYEQYF. The CDR3 region has the DNA TGCGCCAGCAGCCAAGAAACGTACTACGAGCAGTACTTC. The chain uses TRBV4-1 and TRBJ2-7; D uncertain. The germline V and J ends were trimmed by 0 bases and 3 bases, with 6 bases remaining between them. Germline V gene data show CDR1 as MGHRA and CDR2 as YSYEKL. This CDR3 spans 13 amino acids.

The table lists this clonotype with many counts. The rearrangement joins TRBV6-8 to TRBJ1-2; no definite D call. CDR1 is MNHGY, CDR2 SAAAGT, per germline. V lost 6 bases and J 0 bases, leaving 14 bases between the germline ends. The CDR3 covers 15 residues. CDR3 sequence reads: CASRLPRGANYGYTF. CDR3 nucleotides: TGTGCCAGCAGATTACCTCGGGGAGCTAACTATGGCTACACCTTC.

The chain is built from TRBV20-1 and TRBJ2-6, with 14 bases aligning to TRBD2. Trimming cost V 2 bases and J 4 bases; bases outside gene matches: 10. CDR1 is DFQATT and CDR2 is SNEGSKA in the germline V gene (reference sequence). The CDR3 is 19 amino acids. The DNA for the CDR3 is TGCAGTGCTAGACGGGCAGGGGGACTAGCGGGGGTCGGGGCCAACGTCCTGACTTTC. As protein: CSARRAGGLAGVGANVLTF.

The chain employs TRBV20-1 and TRBJ2-7, with no clear D. Per the germline V gene, CDR1 is DFQATT and CDR2 is SNEGSKA (reference sequence). The CDR3 contains 13 residues. V was pared by 1 base and J by 0 bases, with 7 bases between. In DNA, the CDR3 is TGCAGTGCTAGAGCCCGGACCTCCTACGAGCAGTACGTC. This codes for CSARARTSYEQYV.

In its sample, this clonotype was seen many times. The chain carries TRBV10-3 and TRBJ2-1; TRBD2 matches at 8 bases. The CDR3 contains 16 residues. Looked up from germline, CDR1 is ENHRY and CDR2 is SYGVKD. J was trimmed by 1 base and V by 6 bases; bases with no gene match: 8. The CDR3 here is CAIRPMGTRSYNEQFF. CDR3 DNA: TGTGCCATCAGACCTATGGGGACTAGGTCCTACAATGAGCAGTTCTTC.

Points on this clonotype: It may be a read error: a sequence one base away is much more abundant. J is TRBJ2-6 and V is TRBV28; 10 positions match TRBD2. V dropped 6 bases and J dropped 0; count of bases not matched to a gene: 11. Per the germline V gene, CDR1 is MDHEN and CDR2 is SYDVKM. The CDR3 extends over 19 amino acids. The CDR3 region is CASSVVGASGGSGANVLTF. Here the CDR3 DNA reads TGTGCCAGCAGCGTGGTGGGAGCTAGCGGGGGCTCTGGGGCCAACGTCCTGACTTTC.